This TCR beta chain was observed in a study of T cell responses to AZD1222 COVID-19 vaccine. Overall study results and limits: Two AZD1222 doses significantly raised spike-specific TCR breadth and depth over controls. Baseline testing showed seropositivity in only six AZD1222 recipients. Repertoires in all cases were sampled only once the peak T cell response had passed.

The method was immunoSEQ multiplex PCR; TCRdb's version includes in-frame clones alone and lacks a portion of them. This repertoire shows roughly 100,000 clones, 80% to 90% found once; its top ten account for around 45%. V was cut by 2 bases and J by 3 bases, with 12 bases left in between. From germline, CDR1 is KGHDR and CDR2 SFDVKD. This CDR3 contains 15 residues. Concerning this clone itself: Its antigen is not identified.

This chain uses TRBV24-1 with TRBJ2-5, with D possibly TRBD1 on 6 matching bases. This receptor was identified in an adult who received the AZD1222 COVID-19 vaccine. The starting material was peripheral blood, obtained 28 days after the second AZD1222 dose. CDR3 DNA: TGTGCCACCAGTGATTCGTACAGGGAGAAAGAGACCCAGTACTTC. This sequence encodes CATSDSYREKETQYF.